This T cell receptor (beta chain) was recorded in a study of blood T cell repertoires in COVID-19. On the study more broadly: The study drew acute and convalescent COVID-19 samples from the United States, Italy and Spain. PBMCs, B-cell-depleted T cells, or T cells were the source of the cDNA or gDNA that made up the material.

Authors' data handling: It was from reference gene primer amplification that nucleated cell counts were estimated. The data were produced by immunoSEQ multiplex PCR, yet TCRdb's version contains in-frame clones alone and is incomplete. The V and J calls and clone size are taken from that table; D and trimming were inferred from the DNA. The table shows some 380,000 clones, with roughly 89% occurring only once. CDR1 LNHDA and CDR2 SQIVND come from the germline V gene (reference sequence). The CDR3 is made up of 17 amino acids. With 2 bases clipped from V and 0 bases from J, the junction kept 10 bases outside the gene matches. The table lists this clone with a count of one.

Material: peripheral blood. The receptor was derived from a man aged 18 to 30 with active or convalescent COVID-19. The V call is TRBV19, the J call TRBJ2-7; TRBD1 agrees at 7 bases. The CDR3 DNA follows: TGTGCCAGTAGTATATCTCTGGGACAGCCATCCTCCTACGAGCAGTACTTC. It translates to CASSISLGQPSSYEQYF.